Described below is a single T cell receptor beta chain sequence and its context. Its target antigen remains unknown. Nothing much larger sits one base from this clone, and base qualities are not available. The data were obtained in a study of cytomegalovirus exposure and HLA in healthy donors (dated by TCRdb to 2017 to 2019). Some background on the complete study: According to a later analysis, the 120 or so validation repertoires were produced on the same platform as the approximately 690 repertoires of the first cohort. A separate validation cohort of some 130 different subjects was used in addition to the roughly 670-subject first cohort. The study was designed to test whether signatures of past pathogen exposure could be identified by cataloging public T cell receptors. To predict cytomegalovirus infection status, the study combined high-throughput TCR immunosequencing, statistical association of individual TCRs with disease status, and machine learning. Overall results and qualifications from the work: Subsequent analysis determined that TCRs grouped into clusters in the first cohort also showed a tendency toward co-occurrence across the roughly 110 validation repertoires, and approximately 94% of cluster scores exceeded 0. In the study, 164 TCR beta chains were listed as associated with cytomegalovirus. Three of the identified cytomegalovirus-associated TCR beta chains were confirmed in vitro to be specific for cytomegalovirus antigens. Across donors, most TCR sequences were observed very rarely, whereas some public TCRs were present in many individuals. It was suggested by the authors that the approach could potentially be generalized to other disease states and immunological phenotypes. The validation cohort had no HLA typing available for a later analysis, so co-occurrence within that cohort was assessed over all 120 or so repertoires. The classifier was reported to diagnose cytomegalovirus status with high specificity and sensitivity in both the original and validation cohorts.

V loses 4 bases at its end and J loses 1 base; junction bases beyond the gene matches: 7. Looking up the germline V gene yields CDR1 SGHTS and CDR2 YDEGEE. The CDR3 covers 15 residues, taking in both the cysteine and the phenylalanine. Just the 45-base CDR3 DNA is kept, in frame starting at base 1. Library generation was performed with the immunoSEQ multiplex PCR assay. In the paper's pipeline: To diagnose cytomegalovirus status from the catalog of TCR beta chain sequences, a statistical classification framework was built. TCRdb obtained this table from immuneACCESS and retained in-frame rearrangements with V and J assigned. These tables miss some clones; where compared with another copy, unresolved V genes account for less than half of the shortfall, and the remainder is unexplained. The DNA gave D and trimming, while V, J and clone size come from that table. The sample contains 330,000 or so clones, 86% of them found a single time. The biggest ten clones account for over 0.8% of the sample.

The donors belonged to the validation cohort of around 130 subjects, which was separate from the roughly 670-subject first cohort. The receptor comes from a woman aged 18 to 35 in good health and CMV-seronegative. Sequencing input: PBMCs. The rearrangement joined TRBV5-8 to TRBJ1-1, with 7 bases aligning to TRBD1. The nucleotide sequence is given as TGTGCCAGCAGCGTCCTACAGGGGACGAACACTGAAGCTTTCTTT. Its coded protein is CASSVLQGTNTEAFF. Outside the CDR3, residues come from the reference TRBV5-8 and TRBJ1-1 proteins, so the full variable domain is: EAGVTQSPTHLIKTRGQQATLRCSPISGHTSVYWYQQALGLGLQFLLWYDEGEERNRGNFPPRFSGRQFPNYSSELNVNALELEDSALYLCASSVLQGTNTEAFFGQGTRLTVV.